One sample yielded the 29 T cell receptor beta chains listed below, sequenced in a study of blood T cell repertoires in COVID-19. Assay used: immunoSEQ multiplex PCR; TCRdb lists only in-frame clones, some missing. Among 120,000 or so clones listed, over 75% were seen once. Material for sequencing was peripheral blood. The receptors come from a man at least 80 years old with active or convalescent COVID-19.

The chain combines TRBV18 with TRBJ1-1; tentative D call: TRBD1 (6 bases). V was clipped by 5 bases and J by 5 bases, with 18 bases between them. The CDR3 has 15 amino acids. In germline, CDR1 is KGHSH, CDR2 LQKENI. The CDR3, as DNA: TGTGCCAGCTCAACTAGACAGGTCAGTGGGACTGAAGCTTTCTTT. This gives the protein CASSTRQVSGTEAFF.

The J gene is TRBJ2-7, the V gene TRBV19, with 8 bases matching TRBD1. CDR3 length equals 12 residues. V was clipped by 5 bases and J by 8 bases; unmatched bases: 5. Germline-derived CDR1 and CDR2 are LNHDA and SQIVND (reference sequence). The CDR3 loop reads CASSDRGHQQYF. The CDR3 nucleotides are TGTGCCAGTAGTGACAGGGGACACCAGCAGTACTTC.

V usage is TRBV6-4 and J usage is TRBJ1-2, with D possibly TRBD1 on 5 matching bases. Per the germline V gene, CDR1 is MRHNA and CDR2 is SNTAGT. Trimming took 2 bases from V and 6 from J, leaving 13 bases between them. This CDR3 has 14 amino acids. CDR3 in amino acids: CASSDGGDSDGYTF. CDR3 DNA sequence: TGTGCCAGCAGTGACGGGGGGGACTCAGATGGCTACACCTTC.

The rearrangement uses TRBV30 and TRBJ1-5, with D maybe TRBD1 (6 bases). The CDR3 is 15 amino acids. Germline CDR1 and CDR2: GTSNPN and SVGIG (reference sequence). V shed 2 bases and J shed 6 bases, with 17 bases lying between them. The CDR3 here is CAWSPTNRDGQPQHF. CDR3 DNA sequence: TGTGCCTGGAGTCCGACCAACAGGGATGGTCAGCCCCAGCATTTT.

A few counts support this clone. The V and J genes are TRBV3-1 (or the pseudogene TRBV3-2) and TRBJ1-2; the match to TRBD1 covers 7 bases. J lost 4 bases, V lost 1 base, and 3 bases had no gene match. CDR3 length equals 14 residues. Germline assignment: CDR1 LGHDT and CDR2 YNNKEL (reference sequence). The CDR3 here is CASSQGGQSYGYTF. DNA for the CDR3: TGTGCCAGCAGCCAAGGGGGACAGAGCTATGGCTACACCTTC.

The J gene is TRBJ2-4, the V gene TRBV7-9, with D perhaps matching TRBD1 (5 bases). Looked up from germline, CDR1 is SEHNR and CDR2 is FQNEAQ (reference sequence). The CDR3 has 16 amino acids. Trimming removed 6 bases from V and 1 base from J, with 16 bases in between. CDR3 in DNA: TGTGCCAGCAGTTCCCCCACAGGCTACGCCAAAAACATTCAGTACTTC. This translates into CASSSPTGYAKNIQYF. The whole variable domain, remainder taken from reference TRBV7-9 and TRBJ2-4, is DTGVSQNPRHKITKRGQNVTFRCDPISEHNRLYWYRQTLGQGPEFLTYFQNEAQLEKSRLLSDRFSAERPKGSFSTLEIQRTEQGDSAMYLCASSSPTGYAKNIQYFGAGTRLSVL.

The CDR3 loop is CASSEEWLLTDTQYF. CDR3 bases: TGTGCCAGCAGTGAAGAGTGGTTACTCACAGATACGCAGTATTTT. The chain employs TRBV2 and TRBJ2-3; D ambiguous. Trimming took off 1 base at V and 2 bases at J, with 10 bases between the two ends. Germline V gene data show CDR1 as SNHLY and CDR2 as FYNNEI. The CDR3 spans 15 residues.

V gene TRBV4-1 combines with J gene TRBJ1-2; 7 bases are a match to TRBD1. The ends lost 1 base at V and 2 bases at J; junction bases unmatched: 10. The CDR3 spans 17 residues. CDR1 is MGHRA, CDR2 YSYEKL, per germline. In DNA, the CDR3 is TGCGCCAGCAGCCAAGTCACCCTACAGGGGTCCAACTATGGCTACACCTTC. Amino acid sequence: CASSQVTLQGSNYGYTF.

The sample holds one count of this clone. CDR3 sequence reads: CASSLGGQAHEQYF. Here the CDR3 DNA reads TGTGCCAGCAGCTTGGGGGGACAGGCCCACGAGCAGTACTTC. V and J are TRBV5-4 and TRBJ2-7; TRBD1 agrees at 8 bases. V shed 0 bases, J shed 5 bases, and the junction held 4 bases outside the gene matches. The germline V gene has CDR1 SGHNT and CDR2 YYREEE (reference sequence). CDR3 length: 14 amino acids.

This clone was detected a few times. The chain is built from TRBV4-2 and TRBJ2-1; TRBD2 agrees at 7 bases. CDR3 length equals 13 residues. V gave up 7 bases and J gave up 7 bases; unmatched junction bases: 7. Germline V gene lookup returns CDR1 LGHNA and CDR2 YNFKEQ. The CDR3 protein is CASNLRGRNEQFF. The CDR3 nucleotides read TGTGCCAGCAACCTGCGCGGGAGAAATGAGCAGTTCTTC.

The gene calls are TRBV25-1 and TRBJ1-1, with D unclear. The CDR3 is 13 amino acids. Germline V CDR1 and CDR2: MGHDK, SYGVNS. V lost 2 bases and J 1 base, leaving 5 bases between the germline ends. In nucleotides, the CDR3 is TGTGCCAGCAGTGAACAACAGAACACTGAAGCTTTCTTT. It codes for CASSEQQNTEAFF.

This clone came up once. The chain couples TRBV7-9 to TRBJ2-2; D call uncertain. Germline CDR1 SEHNR, CDR2 FQNEAQ (reference sequence). CDR3 length: 13 residues. Trimming left V 5 bases short and J 6 bases short, with 10 bases between. The CDR3 region is CASSTPVSGELFF. The CDR3 region has the DNA TGTGCCAGCAGCACACCAGTCTCCGGGGAGCTGTTTTTT. The whole variable domain, filled in from reference TRBV7-9 and TRBJ2-2, reads DTGVSQNPRHKITKRGQNVTFRCDPISEHNRLYWYRQTLGQGPEFLTYFQNEAQLEKSRLLSDRFSAERPKGSFSTLEIQRTEQGDSAMYLCASSTPVSGELFFGEGSRLTVL.

The chain joins TRBV27 to TRBJ2-5, with D possibly being TRBD1 (6 bases). V gave up 9 bases and J gave up 0 bases, with 26 bases separating them. The germline V gene encodes CDR1 MNHEY and CDR2 SMNVEV (reference sequence). The CDR3 length is 18 residues. The CDR3 bases are TGTGCCAGGAGGGGGAGAACCCTTCGGACCGGCGACCAAGAGACCCAGTACTTC. It translates to CARRGRTLRTGDQETQYF.

The chain recombines TRBV18 with TRBJ1-5; D remains unclear. This CDR3 comprises 17 residues. Germline V gives CDR1 KGHSH, CDR2 LQKENI. V was shortened by 0 bases and J by 7 bases, with 19 bases between the two germline ends. Here the CDR3 reads CASSPPEGPRAEQPQHF. The CDR3 DNA is TGTGCCAGCTCACCACCGGAGGGTCCAAGAGCAGAGCAGCCCCAGCATTTT.

The V and J genes are TRBV28 and TRBJ1-1; D is possibly TRBD1 (5 bases). The length of the CDR3 is 15 residues. The V gene's germline CDR1 is MDHEN and CDR2 SYDVKM. The V and J ends lost 5 bases and 8 bases respectively, with 21 bases between them. The CDR3 DNA reads as TGTGCCAGCAGTCCCTATAAGGGGAGGGCAGCGGAAGCTTTCTTT. Protein product: CASSPYKGRAAEAFF.

The genes are TRBV20-1 and TRBJ2-1; D is perhaps TRBD2 (6 bases). Germline V gives CDR1 DFQATT, CDR2 SNEGSKA (reference sequence). The CDR3 spans 14 residues. The V and J ends lost 3 bases and 3 bases respectively, with 12 bases between them. CDR3 sequence (DNA): TGCAGTGCTAGTAGGTGGGGGGACTACAATGAGCAGTTCTTC. Its translation: CSASRWGDYNEQFF.

The CDR3 DNA sequence: TGTGCCGGTTGGCCGGGGGGCGTAACAGATACGCAGTATTTT. This gives the protein CAGWPGGVTDTQYF. The V call is TRBV30, the J call TRBJ2-3, with D possibly being TRBD2 (7 bases). The germline V gene has CDR1 GTSNPN and CDR2 SVGIG (reference sequence). CDR3 length: 14 residues. Trimming left V 8 bases short and J 3 bases short, with 18 bases between.

The genes are TRBV27 and TRBJ2-1, with 13 bases matching TRBD2. V was pared by 4 bases and J by 7 bases, with 4 bases of the junction left unmatched. CDR3 length: 15 residues. Per germline, CDR1 MNHEY and CDR2 SMNVEV (reference sequence). In nucleotides, the CDR3 is TGTGCCAGCAGTTCACTAGCGGGAGGGCGGAATGAGCAGTTCTTC. It codes for CASSSLAGGRNEQFF.

The chain combines TRBV15 with TRBJ2-3; the match to TRBD2 covers 10 bases. Trimming at V came to 0 bases and at J to 0 bases, leaving 3 bases not matched to a gene. CDR1 and CDR2 from the germline V gene are LNHNV and YYDKDF (reference sequence). The CDR3 is 17 residues long. The CDR3 loop reads CATSRDLAGVSTDTQYF. The CDR3 nucleotides read TGTGCCACCAGCAGAGATCTAGCGGGAGTAAGCACAGATACGCAGTATTTT. Full variable domain (outside the CDR3, taken from reference TRBV15 and TRBJ2-3): DAMVIQNPRYQVTQFGKPVTLSCSQTLNHNVMYWYQQKSSQAPKLLFHYYDKDFNNEADTPDNFQSRRPNTSFCFLDIRSPGLGDTAMYLCATSRDLAGVSTDTQYFGPGTRLTVL.

The V call is TRBV18, the J call TRBJ2-1; 8 nucleotides match TRBD2. Germline V gene sequence: CDR1 KGHSH, CDR2 LQKENI. With 4 bases clipped from V and 7 bases from J, the junction kept 9 bases outside the gene matches. This CDR3 is 15 amino acids long. CDR3 bases: TGTGCCAGCTCACAAACAGCGGGAGCGGGAAATGAGCAGTTCTTC. It codes for CASSQTAGAGNEQFF.

The rearrangement uses TRBV7-2 and TRBJ2-2, with 8 bases lining up with TRBD2. Germline CDR1 is SGHTA and CDR2 is FQGNSA. V was clipped by 4 bases and J by 4 bases; unmatched bases: 8. The CDR3 is 16 residues long. CDR3 in amino acids: CASSSTAGVVTGELFF. The DNA for the CDR3 is TGTGCCAGCAGCTCCACAGCGGGAGTGGTCACCGGGGAGCTGTTTTTT.

This chain uses TRBV4-3 with TRBJ1-3; D gene uncertain. V dropped 1 base and J dropped 2 bases, with 9 bases sitting between them. The CDR3 covers 15 residues. CDR1 is LGHNA and CDR2 is YSLEER in the germline V gene. CDR3 in amino acids: CASSQVGQTGNTIYF. In DNA, the CDR3 is TGCGCCAGCAGCCAAGTTGGGCAGACTGGAAACACCATATATTTT.

This chain uses TRBV3-1 (or the pseudogene TRBV3-2) with TRBJ1-2; D call uncertain. The V end was cut by 8 bases, the J end by 7 bases, with 14 bases between. The germline gives CDR1 LGHDT, CDR2 YNNKEL (reference sequence). The CDR3 spans 12 residues. The CDR3 sequence is CASSTGDVGYTF. The CDR3 bases are TGTGCCAGCTCGACTGGAGACGTTGGCTACACCTTC.

V usage is TRBV5-1 and J usage is TRBJ2-5; 8 nucleotides align to TRBD2. Looked up from germline, CDR1 is SGHRS and CDR2 is YFSETQ. This CDR3 region has 16 residues. The V and J ends lost 0 bases and 5 bases, in that order; junction bases with no gene match: 9. Here the CDR3 DNA reads TGCGCCAGCAGCTTGGCTGGTCGGGGGGGCCTGGAGACCCAGTACTTC. Protein product: CASSLAGRGGLETQYF.

The chain employs TRBV5-1 and TRBJ2-5; 8 bases fit TRBD1. There are 14 residues in the CDR3. CDR1 SGHRS and CDR2 YFSETQ come from the germline V gene. J was trimmed by 2 bases and V by 3 bases; bases with no gene match: 3. The CDR3, as DNA: TGCGCCAGCAGCTCGCGGACAGGGCAAGAGACCCAGTACTTC. It is translated as CASSSRTGQETQYF. The complete variable domain, with remaining parts taken from reference TRBV5-1 and TRBJ2-5, reads KAGVTQTPRYLIKTRGQQVTLSCSPISGHRSVSWYQQTPGQGLQFLFEYFSETQRNKGNFPGRFSGRQFSNSRSEMNVSTLELGDSALYLCASSSRTGQETQYFGPGTRLLVL.

The CDR3 nucleotides are TGTGCCAGTAGTATCCCTGGAGGCAGGGGGCAAGAGACCCAGTACTTC. It yields the protein CASSIPGGRGQETQYF. The chain combines TRBV19 with TRBJ2-5, with 7 bases matching TRBD1. This CDR3 has 16 residues. V shed 3 bases, J shed 2 bases, and the junction held 9 bases outside the gene matches. The germline V gene has CDR1 LNHDA and CDR2 SQIVND (reference sequence).

The V gene is TRBV5-1, the J gene TRBJ2-7; a weak D match, TRBD1 (6 bases). CDR1 and CDR2 (germline): SGHRS, YFSETQ. V lost 1 base and J lost 3, with 11 bases in between. The CDR3 covers 14 residues. In nucleotides, the CDR3 is TGCGCCAGCAGCTTGCGCAGGGGTAGCTACGAGCAGTACTTC. Its translation: CASSLRRGSYEQYF.

The genes are TRBV18 and TRBJ2-3; D not resolved. The CDR3 length is 11 residues. The V and J ends lost 5 bases and 3 bases respectively, with 3 bases between them. Germline V CDR1 and CDR2: KGHSH, LQKENI. The CDR3 loop is CASSTTDTQYF. The CDR3 DNA reads as TGTGCCAGCTCAACTACAGATACGCAGTATTTT.

This clone was observed a single time. The chain joins TRBV5-4 to TRBJ1-6; a weak D match, TRBD1 (6 bases). Germline CDR1 and CDR2: SGHNT and YYREEE (reference sequence). The V gene lost 10 bases and the J gene lost 8 bases, with 13 bases spanning the gap. The CDR3 totals 12 residues. The DNA for the CDR3 is TGTGCCCTTGGACAGTCGGATTCACCCCTCCACTTT. Encoded protein: CALGQSDSPLHF.